The 14 T cell receptor beta chains in this list originate from one sample, sequenced in a study of persistence of HIV-infected CD4 T cells. The stimulus was an HIV-1 Gag 15-mer peptide pool, about 1 ug/peptide/mL. Responding CD4+ T cells were sorted by upregulation of both CD40 ligand and CD69. These TCRs' antigens remain unknown. Sequencing used immunoSEQ version 4 in survey mode. The table came from immunoSEQ multiplex PCR; TCRdb's copy has only in-frame clones and leaves some out. The data show under 35,000 clones, roughly 71% seen once. Sample: CD4+ T cells sorted from PBMCs after approximately 18-hour stimulation, taken from a patient who received antiretroviral therapy. Source of these receptors: an adult man with HIV who was CMV-seropositive.

This chain connects TRBV19 to TRBJ1-2; the D gene is possibly TRBD1 (6 bases). CDR3 size: 14 residues. Trimming cost V 3 bases and J 4 bases, with 12 bases left between them. The germline V gene encodes CDR1 LNHDA and CDR2 SQIVND (reference sequence). CDR3 coding DNA: TGTGCCAGTAGTATGGCGGGGGCAGTCTATGGCTACACCTTC. It specifies CASSMAGAVYGYTF.

The gene calls are TRBV7-2 and TRBJ2-1; D gene ambiguous. CDR1 is SGHTA and CDR2 is FQGNSA in the germline V gene. The CDR3 spans 13 residues. Trimming took 5 bases from V and 15 from J, leaving 20 bases between them. DNA for the CDR3: TGTGCCAGCAGCGGTCGAGATTCTCGGAGTCCGTTCTTC. It yields the protein CASSGRDSRSPFF.

This clone was observed a handful of times. The rearrangement joins TRBV9 to TRBJ2-1, with 7 bases fitting TRBD2. V shed 0 bases and J 2 bases; nucleotides not matched to a gene: 8. Germline values: CDR1 SGDLS, CDR2 YYNGEE. The CDR3 has 17 amino acids. CDR3 coding DNA: TGTGCCAGCAGCGTAGGATACGCGGGGAGGGCCTACAATGAGCAGTTCTTC. Its protein product is CASSVGYAGRAYNEQFF.

This chain uses TRBV14 with TRBJ2-3, with D perhaps matching TRBD2 (6 bases). V was pared by 0 bases and J by 0 bases, with 10 bases between. CDR1 SGHDN and CDR2 FVKESK come from the germline V gene. The CDR3 length is 16 residues. This chain's CDR3 is CASSQDSGVSTDTQYF. The CDR3 DNA is TGTGCCAGCAGCCAAGATTCGGGGGTTAGCACAGATACGCAGTATTTT.

The CDR3 reads CASSQGSRTAQYF. DNA of the CDR3: TGCGCCAGCAGCCAAGGGAGCCGGACTGCGCAGTATTTT. The V gene is TRBV4-1, the J gene TRBJ2-3; possible D gene TRBD2, 5 bases. The CDR3 runs 13 residues. CDR1 MGHRA and CDR2 YSYEKL come from the germline V gene. The germline V and J ends were trimmed by 1 base and 10 bases, with 12 bases remaining between them.

This clone turned up a few times. The V and J genes are TRBV6-6 and TRBJ1-1, with a weak D call TRBD1 (5 bases). Germline V gene lookup returns CDR1 MNHNY and CDR2 SVGAGI (reference sequence). There are 13 residues in the CDR3. The V and J ends lost 7 bases and 0 bases respectively, with 9 bases between them. This CDR3 reads CASKGTVNTEAFF. The CDR3 DNA is TGTGCCAGCAAGGGGACGGTGAACACTGAAGCTTTCTTT.

The chain links TRBV27 to TRBJ1-2; D call uncertain. The ends were cut back, 1 base at V and 7 bases at J, with 19 bases in the middle. CDR3 length: 16 amino acids. The germline CDR1 and CDR2 sequences are MNHEY and SMNVEV (reference sequence). This CDR3 is CASSLWYQTDTIGYTF. In nucleotides, the CDR3 is TGTGCCAGCAGTTTATGGTACCAGACTGACACAATTGGCTACACCTTC.

The genes are TRBV5-4 and TRBJ2-7; the D gene is possibly TRBD2 (6 bases). The CDR3 runs to 11 residues. V was clipped by 10 bases and J by 7 bases, with 15 bases between them. CDR1 and CDR2 from the germline V gene are SGHNT and YYREEE (reference sequence). The CDR3 nucleotides are TGTGCCTTCCGGGTGGGGGGAGAGCAGTACTTC. This sequence encodes CAFRVGGEQYF.

The rearrangement uses TRBV6-1 and TRBJ2-2; TRBD2 agrees at 12 bases. CDR1 and CDR2 from the germline V gene are MNHNS and SASEGT. This CDR3 contains 16 residues. J lost 0 bases, V lost 4 bases, and 0 bases had no gene match. For the CDR3, the DNA is TGTGCCAGCAGTGGGACTAGCGGGGCGAACACCGGGGAGCTGTTTTTT. Protein product: CASSGTSGANTGELFF.

The chain carries TRBV6-1 and TRBJ1-5; D unresolved. CDR1 and CDR2 from the germline V gene are MNHNS and SASEGT. Trimming shortened V by 1 base and J by 0 bases, and 10 bases separated the two germline ends. The CDR3 has 16 amino acids. The DNA of the CDR3 is TGTGCCAGCAGTGAAGTCCCAAATCTTAGCAATCAGCCCCAGCATTTT. Translating it yields CASSEVPNLSNQPQHF.

V is TRBV14 and J is TRBJ1-2; 7 nucleotides match TRBD1. J was trimmed by 1 base and V by 5 bases; bases with no gene match: 7. Germline CDR1 is SGHDN and CDR2 is FVKESK. This CDR3 is built from 15 residues. CDR3 protein: CASSLTGAGNYGYTF. DNA for the CDR3: TGTGCCAGCAGCTTAACAGGGGCTGGTAACTATGGCTACACCTTC.

The chain uses TRBV6-1 and TRBJ1-6; 9 bases match TRBD1. The CDR3 sequence is 15 residues long. Trimming at V came to 1 base and at J to 12 bases, leaving 7 bases not matched to a gene. Germline loops: CDR1 MNHNS, CDR2 SASEGT. DNA for the CDR3: TGTGCCAGCAGTGAAGTAAACAGGGGGCTGTTACCCCTCCACTTT. Amino acids: CASSEVNRGLLPLHF.

This chain's CDR3 is CASSSDRGLQHF. As DNA, the CDR3 is TGTGCCAGCAGCTCTGATCGGGGGCTCCAGCATTTT. The V gene is TRBV7-8, the J gene TRBJ1-5, with a weak D call TRBD1 (6 bases). With 4 bases removed from V and 12 bases from J, the gap between germline ends came to 13 bases. The CDR3 totals 12 residues. The germline CDR1 and CDR2 sequences are SGHVS and FQNEAQ.

The rearrangement joins TRBV11-2 to TRBJ1-4, with 8 bases fitting TRBD1. Germline lookup yields CDR1 SGHAT and CDR2 FQNNGV. The trim removed 0 bases at V and 3 bases at J, leaving 3 bases unmatched. This CDR3 is 16 amino acids long. CDR3 sequence reads: CASSLDLGQANEKLFF. The DNA for the CDR3 is TGTGCCAGCAGCTTAGATTTGGGACAGGCTAATGAAAAACTGTTTTTT. Full variable domain (rest looked up from reference TRBV11-2 and TRBJ1-4): EAGVAQSPRYKIIEKRQSVAFWCNPISGHATLYWYQQILGQGPKLLIQFQNNGVVDDSQLPKDRFSAERLKGVDSTLKIQPAKLEDSAVYLCASSLDLGQANEKLFFGSGTQLSVL.